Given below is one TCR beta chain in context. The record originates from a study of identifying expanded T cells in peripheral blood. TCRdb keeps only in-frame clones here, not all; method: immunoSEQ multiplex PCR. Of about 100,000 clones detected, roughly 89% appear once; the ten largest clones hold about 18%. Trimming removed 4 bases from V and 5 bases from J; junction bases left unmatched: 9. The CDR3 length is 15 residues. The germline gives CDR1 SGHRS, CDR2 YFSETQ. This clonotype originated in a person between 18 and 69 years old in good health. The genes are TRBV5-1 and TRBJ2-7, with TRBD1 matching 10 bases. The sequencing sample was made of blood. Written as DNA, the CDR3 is TGCGCCAGCAGCCTCCAGGGGACAGGGGTCCACGAGCAGTACTTC. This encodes CASSLQGTGVHEQYF. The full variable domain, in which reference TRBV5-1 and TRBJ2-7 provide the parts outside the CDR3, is KAGVTQTPRYLIKTRGQQVTLSCSPISGHRSVSWYQQTPGQGLQFLFEYFSETQRNKGNFPGRFSGRQFSNSRSEMNVSTLELGDSALYLCASSLQGTGVHEQYFGPGTRLTVT.